This is a list of T cell receptor beta chains from one sample in a study of cytomegalovirus exposure and HLA in healthy donors. Assay: immunoSEQ multiplex PCR; the TCRdb copy retains only in-frame clones and omits some. The profile covers 160,000 or so clones, with roughly 80% appearing a single time and around 7.7% taken by the ten largest. Sequenced sample: PBMCs. These receptors originate from a woman aged 25 to 39 in good health and CMV-seropositive. The CDR3 runs from the conserved cysteine through the conserved F or W. Clone size is shown for a subset of rows, as once, few, many or a class of expanded clone.

TRBV28	TRBJ2-5	few	CASSLRQAWVTQYF
TRBV6-5	TRBJ2-7	-	CASSYSRLSEQYF
TRBV5-5	TRBJ1-5	-	CASSLDRVRYNQPQHF
TRBV9	TRBJ2-1	-	CASSLRQGSTYNEQFF
TRBV9	TRBJ1-6	few	CASSVLGLDSPLHF
TRBV2	TRBJ1-2	-	CASTHLRGGAFYGYTF
TRBV5-1	TRBJ1-4	once	CASSSGAHNEKLFF
TRBV2	TRBJ2-3	-	CASSEAYGLAGAGVTDTQYF
TRBV6-5	TRBJ2-2	-	CAGRQGANLLGELFF
TRBV9	TRBJ2-2	-	CASGGGELFF
TRBV5-1	TRBJ2-2	-	CASSLQRGGTGELFF
TRBV4-1	TRBJ2-5	-	CASSQERQTQEPQYF
TRBV7-6	TRBJ2-2	-	CASGQGNTGELFF
TRBV18	TRBJ2-7	-	CASSPPDRVFGEQYF
TRBV6-5	TRBJ1-4	-	CASSYRYRVNEKLFF
TRBV5-6	TRBJ1-2	-	CASSLRPGNGYTF
TRBV29-1	TRBJ2-5	-	CSVGAGQETQYF
TRBV7-7	TRBJ2-2	-	CASSLGQITNTGELFF
TRBV6-4	TRBJ2-5	-	CASSEGAGAQQYF
TRBV28	TRBJ2-3	-	CASRLKGAYTQYF
TRBV5-4	TRBJ2-7	-	CASSLPLQGKIPYEQYF
TRBV7-3	TRBJ2-1	few	CASSLAQAIYNEQFF
TRBV4-3	TRBJ2-1	-	CASSQDRGAYNEQFF
TRBV10-2	TRBJ2-5	few	CASSELDRGTETQYF
TRBV29-1	TRBJ2-7	once	CSVEDRTGLSYEQYF
TRBV9	TRBJ2-1	few	CASSVAWGSGGYNEQFF
TRBV30	TRBJ1-4	-	CAWQTVGEKLFF
TRBV4-3	TRBJ2-2	few	CASSQARVEDTGELFF
TRBV9	TRBJ2-2	-	CASSVLTSGATGSGTGELFF
TRBV9	TRBJ2-7	-	CASSVEAGALNEQYF
TRBV11-1	TRBJ2-7	-	CASSLEGQGTYF
TRBV5-1	TRBJ2-3	-	CASSSGGGGVPTDTQYF
TRBV2	TRBJ1-5	-	CASSEIEGGSNQPQHF
TRBV27	TRBJ2-1	-	CASSLKGQGRYNEQFF
TRBV7-4	TRBJ1-5	-	CASSLSSSQGLKQPQHF
TRBV5-4	TRBJ1-5	-	CASSLAGTGAGPQHF
TRBV28	TRBJ1-2	-	CASQRQGRDGYTF
TRBV5-1	TRBJ1-5	-	CASSFGGNQPQHF
TRBV10-3	TRBJ2-7	-	CAISETGRYSYEQYF
TRBV7-9	TRBJ2-7	-	CASSLADSWRAGTSYEQYF
TRBV7-9	TRBJ2-3	-	CASSLQQSTDTQYF
TRBV25-1	TRBJ2-7	few	CASSGQTYEQYF